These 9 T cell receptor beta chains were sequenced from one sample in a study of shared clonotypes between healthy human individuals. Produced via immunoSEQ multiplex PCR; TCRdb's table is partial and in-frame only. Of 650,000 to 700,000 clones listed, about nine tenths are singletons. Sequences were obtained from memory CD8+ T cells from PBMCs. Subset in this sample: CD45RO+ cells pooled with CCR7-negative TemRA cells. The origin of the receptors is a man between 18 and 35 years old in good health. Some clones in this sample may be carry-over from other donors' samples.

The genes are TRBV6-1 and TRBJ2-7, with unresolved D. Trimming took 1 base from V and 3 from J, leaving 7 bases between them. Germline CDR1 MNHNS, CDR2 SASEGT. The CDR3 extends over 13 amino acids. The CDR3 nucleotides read TGTGCCAGCAGTGAAGGGGTCTACTACGAGCAGTACTTC. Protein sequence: CASSEGVYYEQYF.

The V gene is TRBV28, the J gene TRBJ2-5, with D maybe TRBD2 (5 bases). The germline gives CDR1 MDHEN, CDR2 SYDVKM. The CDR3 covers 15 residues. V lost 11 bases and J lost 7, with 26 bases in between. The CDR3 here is CASSPAVGSEWTQYF. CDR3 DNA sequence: TGTGCCTCCTCCCCAGCCGTAGGTAGCGAGTGGACCCAGTACTTC.

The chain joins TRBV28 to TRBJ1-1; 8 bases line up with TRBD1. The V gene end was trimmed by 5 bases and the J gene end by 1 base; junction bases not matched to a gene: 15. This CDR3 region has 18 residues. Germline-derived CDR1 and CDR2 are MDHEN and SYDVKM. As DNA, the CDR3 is TGTGCCAGCAGTACAGTATTTCGCAGGGGGCTTGCGAACACTGAAGCTTTCTTT. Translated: CASSTVFRRGLANTEAFF. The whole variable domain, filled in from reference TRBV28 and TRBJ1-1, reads DVKVTQSSRYLVKRTGEKVFLECVQDMDHENMFWYRQDPGLGLRLIYFSYDVKMKEKGDIPEGYSVSREKKERFSLILESASTNQTSMYLCASSTVFRRGLANTEAFFGQGTRLTVV.

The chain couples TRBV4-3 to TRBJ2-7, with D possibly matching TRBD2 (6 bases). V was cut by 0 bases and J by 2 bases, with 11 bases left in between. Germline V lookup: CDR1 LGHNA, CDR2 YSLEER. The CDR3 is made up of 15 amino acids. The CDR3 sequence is CASSQEWEATYEQYF. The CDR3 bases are TGCGCCAGCAGCCAAGAGTGGGAGGCTACCTACGAGCAGTACTTC.

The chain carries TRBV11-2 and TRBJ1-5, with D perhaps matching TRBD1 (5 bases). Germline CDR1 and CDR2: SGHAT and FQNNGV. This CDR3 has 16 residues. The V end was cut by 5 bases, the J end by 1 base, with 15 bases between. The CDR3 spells CASSPDPRDSNQPQHF. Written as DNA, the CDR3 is TGTGCCAGCAGCCCAGATCCCCGGGACAGCAATCAGCCCCAGCATTTT.

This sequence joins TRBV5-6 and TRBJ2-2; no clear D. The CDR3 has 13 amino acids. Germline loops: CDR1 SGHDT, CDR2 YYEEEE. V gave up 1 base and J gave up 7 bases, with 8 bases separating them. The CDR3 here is CASSLPRDGELFF. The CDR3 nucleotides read TGTGCCAGCAGCTTGCCGCGAGACGGGGAGCTGTTTTTT.

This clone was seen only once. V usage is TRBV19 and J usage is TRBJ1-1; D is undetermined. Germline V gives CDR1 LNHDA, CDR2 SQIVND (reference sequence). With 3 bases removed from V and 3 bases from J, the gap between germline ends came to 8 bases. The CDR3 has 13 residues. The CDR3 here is CASSIVVDTEAFF. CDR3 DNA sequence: TGTGCCAGTAGTATCGTAGTGGACACTGAAGCTTTCTTT.

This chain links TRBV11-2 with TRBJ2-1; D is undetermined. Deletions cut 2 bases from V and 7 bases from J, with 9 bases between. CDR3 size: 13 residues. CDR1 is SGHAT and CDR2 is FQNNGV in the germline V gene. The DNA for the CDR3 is TGTGCCAGCAGCTTATCCACTCAGAATGAGCAGTTCTTC. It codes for CASSLSTQNEQFF.

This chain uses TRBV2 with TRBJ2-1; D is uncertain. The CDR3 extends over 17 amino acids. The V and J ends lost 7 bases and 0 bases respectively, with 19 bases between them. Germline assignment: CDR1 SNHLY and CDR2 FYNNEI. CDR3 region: CASTRPAGSSSYNEQFF. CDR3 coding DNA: TGTGCCAGCACCCGGCCAGCTGGATCGAGCTCCTACAATGAGCAGTTCTTC. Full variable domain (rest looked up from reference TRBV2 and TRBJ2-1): EPEVTQTPSHQVTQMGQEVILRCVPISNHLYFYWYRQILGQKVEFLVSFYNNEISEKSEIFDDQFSVERPDGSNFTLKIRSTKLEDSAMYFCASTRPAGSSSYNEQFFGPGTRLTVL.